This entry lists 10 T cell receptor beta chains sequenced from one sample in a study of blood T cell repertoires in COVID-19. Libraries were prepared by immunoSEQ multiplex PCR; TCRdb keeps only in-frame clonotypes and omits some of them. This sample has around 95,000 clones, with just under 80% found just once. The sample was peripheral blood. The receptors were sampled from a woman in her 70s with acute or convalescent COVID-19.

This sequence joins TRBV5-5 and TRBJ1-5; D is ambiguous. The CDR3 length is 14 residues. V was pared by 0 bases and J by 4 bases, with 8 bases between. The germline V gene encodes CDR1 SGHKS and CDR2 YYEKEE (reference sequence). The CDR3, as DNA: TGTGCCAGCAGCTTGGATACAGCTAATCAGCCCCAGCATTTT. Protein product: CASSLDTANQPQHF.

This rearrangement joins TRBV27 to TRBJ2-7, with D perhaps TRBD1 (7 bases). The length of the CDR3 is 14 residues. Trimming left V 6 bases short and J 2 bases short, with 14 bases between. Germline V gene lookup returns CDR1 MNHEY and CDR2 SMNVEV (reference sequence). This chain's CDR3 is CASSFDREAYEQYF. The CDR3 DNA follows: TGTGCCAGCAGCTTTGACAGGGAGGCCTACGAGCAGTACTTC.

V and J are TRBV2 and TRBJ2-2; 7 bases fit TRBD2. This CDR3 is built from 15 residues. V lost 4 bases to trimming and J lost 6 bases; unmatched junction nucleotides: 8. Germline loops: CDR1 SNHLY, CDR2 FYNNEI. CDR3 DNA sequence: TGTGCCAGCAGTGGGGCGGGGGTAGAGGCCGGGGAGCTGTTTTTT. It yields the protein CASSGAGVEAGELFF.

The V call is TRBV5-6, the J call TRBJ1-2; D not resolved. CDR3 length: 14 residues. Trimming stripped 0 bases from V and 3 bases from J, with 9 bases between. Germline CDR1 and CDR2: SGHDT and YYEEEE. The CDR3 protein is CASSLDGSYYGYTF. DNA of the CDR3: TGTGCCAGCAGCTTGGACGGGAGTTACTATGGCTACACCTTC.

The chain employs TRBV5-8 and TRBJ1-4; TRBD1 matches 7 bases. This CDR3 region has 15 residues. Germline values: CDR1 SGHTS, CDR2 YDEGEE. V was clipped by 1 base and J by 3 bases; unmatched bases: 3. The CDR3 sequence: CASSLTGQANEKLFF. Here the CDR3 DNA reads TGTGCCAGCAGCTTGACAGGACAGGCTAATGAAAAACTGTTTTTT. The whole variable domain, filled in from reference TRBV5-8 and TRBJ1-4, reads EAGVTQSPTHLIKTRGQQATLRCSPISGHTSVYWYQQALGLGLQFLLWYDEGEERNRGNFPPRFSGRQFPNYSSELNVNALELEDSALYLCASSLTGQANEKLFFGSGTQLSVL.

The rearrangement joins TRBV12-5 to TRBJ2-3; 7 bases fit TRBD1. Per germline, CDR1 LGHNT and CDR2 FRNRAP. The CDR3 loop spans 15 amino acids. Trimming removed 5 bases from V and 0 bases from J; junction bases left unmatched: 5. CDR3 protein: CASGPGTASTDTQYF. DNA of the CDR3: TGTGCTAGTGGTCCGGGGACAGCGAGCACAGATACGCAGTATTTT.

The chain recombines TRBV6-6 with TRBJ1-1, with 9 bases matching TRBD1. The V and J ends lost 6 bases and 4 bases, in that order; junction bases with no gene match: 9. From germline, CDR1 is MNHNY and CDR2 SVGAGI (reference sequence). The CDR3 length is 15 residues. The CDR3 loop is CASRVDRGQGTEAFF. The CDR3, as DNA: TGTGCCAGCAGGGTGGACAGGGGCCAAGGCACTGAAGCTTTCTTT.

J is TRBJ1-2 and V is TRBV2, with no clear D. V lost 6 bases and J lost 6, with 17 bases in between. CDR3 size: 14 residues. Germline loops: CDR1 SNHLY, CDR2 FYNNEI. The CDR3 here is CASRLGSGQDGYTF. In DNA form, the CDR3 reads TGTGCCAGCAGGTTAGGGAGTGGTCAGGATGGCTACACCTTC. Combining the CDR3 with reference TRBV2 and TRBJ1-2 gives the whole variable domain EPEVTQTPSHQVTQMGQEVILRCVPISNHLYFYWYRQILGQKVEFLVSFYNNEISEKSEIFDDQFSVERPDGSNFTLKIRSTKLEDSAMYFCASRLGSGQDGYTFGSGTRLTVV.

This sequence joins TRBV7-2 and TRBJ1-4, with 7 bases aligning to TRBD1. The CDR3 sequence is 15 residues long. The trim removed 2 bases at V and 8 bases at J, leaving 8 bases unmatched. CDR1 and CDR2 (germline): SGHTA, FQGNSA. The CDR3 loop reads CASSLPAGGREKLFF. In DNA form, the CDR3 reads TGTGCCAGCAGCTTACCAGCAGGGGGGCGAGAAAAACTGTTTTTT. The whole variable domain, filled in from reference TRBV7-2 and TRBJ1-4, reads GAGVSQSPSNKVTEKGKDVELRCDPISGHTALYWYRQSLGQGLEFLIYFQGNSAPDKSGLPSDRFSAERTGGSVSTLTIQRTQQEDSAVYLCASSLPAGGREKLFFGSGTQLSVL.

The chain joins TRBV19 to TRBJ1-2; 9 bases align to TRBD1. The germline gives CDR1 LNHDA, CDR2 SQIVND (reference sequence). There are 14 residues in the CDR3. V was clipped by 5 bases and J by 7 bases; unmatched bases: 8. The CDR3 DNA follows: TGTGCCAGTAGTCCCGGACAGGGGAGTTTTGGCTACACCTTC. It is translated as CASSPGQGSFGYTF.